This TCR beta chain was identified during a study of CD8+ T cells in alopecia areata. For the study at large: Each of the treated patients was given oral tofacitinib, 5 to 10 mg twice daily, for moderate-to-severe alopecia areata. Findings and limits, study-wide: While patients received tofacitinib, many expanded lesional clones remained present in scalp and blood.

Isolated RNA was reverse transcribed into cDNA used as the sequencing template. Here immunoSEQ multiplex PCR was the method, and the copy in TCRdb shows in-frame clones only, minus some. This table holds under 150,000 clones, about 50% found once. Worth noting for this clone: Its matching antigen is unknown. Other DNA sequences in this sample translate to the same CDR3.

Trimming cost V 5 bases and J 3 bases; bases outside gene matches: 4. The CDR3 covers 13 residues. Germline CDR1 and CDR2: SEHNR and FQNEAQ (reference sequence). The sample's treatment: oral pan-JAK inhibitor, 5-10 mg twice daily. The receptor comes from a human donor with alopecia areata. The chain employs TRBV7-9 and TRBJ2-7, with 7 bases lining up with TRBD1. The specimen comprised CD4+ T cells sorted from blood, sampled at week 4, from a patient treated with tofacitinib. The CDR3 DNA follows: TGTGCCAGCAGCCTTGGACAGGTCTACGAGCAGTACTTC. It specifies CASSLGQVYEQYF.